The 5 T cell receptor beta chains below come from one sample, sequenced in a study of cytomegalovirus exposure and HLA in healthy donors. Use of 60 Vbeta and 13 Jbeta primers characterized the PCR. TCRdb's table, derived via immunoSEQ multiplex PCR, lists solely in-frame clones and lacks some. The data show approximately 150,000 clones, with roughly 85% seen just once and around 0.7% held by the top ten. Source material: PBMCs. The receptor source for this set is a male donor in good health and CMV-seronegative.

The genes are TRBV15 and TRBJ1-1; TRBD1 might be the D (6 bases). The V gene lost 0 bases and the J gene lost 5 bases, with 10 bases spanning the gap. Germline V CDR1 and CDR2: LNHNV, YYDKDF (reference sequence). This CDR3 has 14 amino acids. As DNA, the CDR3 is TGTGCCACCAGCAGAGATCTGGGGGCTACTGAAGCTTTCTTT. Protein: CATSRDLGATEAFF.

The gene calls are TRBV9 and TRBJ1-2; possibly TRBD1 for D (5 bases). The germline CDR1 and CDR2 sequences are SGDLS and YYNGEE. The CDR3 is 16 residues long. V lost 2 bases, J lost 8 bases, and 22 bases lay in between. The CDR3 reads CASSVGGTSFAGGYTF. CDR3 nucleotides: TGTGCCAGCAGCGTCGGGGGAACTTCCTTCGCGGGAGGCTACACCTTC.

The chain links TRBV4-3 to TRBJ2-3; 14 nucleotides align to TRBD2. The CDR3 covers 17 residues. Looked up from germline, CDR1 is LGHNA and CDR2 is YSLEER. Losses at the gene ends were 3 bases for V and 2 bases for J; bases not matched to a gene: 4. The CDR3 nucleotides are TGCGCCAGCAGCCAGGGGGGACTAGCGGGGGTCACAGATACGCAGTATTTT. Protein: CASSQGGLAGVTDTQYF.

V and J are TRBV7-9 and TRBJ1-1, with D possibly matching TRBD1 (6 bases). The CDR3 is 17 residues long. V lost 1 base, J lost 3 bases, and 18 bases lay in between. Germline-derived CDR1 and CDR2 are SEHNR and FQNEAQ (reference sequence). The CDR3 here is CASSLGETGGMDTEAFF. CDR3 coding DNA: TGTGCCAGCAGCTTAGGGGAGACAGGCGGAATGGACACTGAAGCTTTCTTT.

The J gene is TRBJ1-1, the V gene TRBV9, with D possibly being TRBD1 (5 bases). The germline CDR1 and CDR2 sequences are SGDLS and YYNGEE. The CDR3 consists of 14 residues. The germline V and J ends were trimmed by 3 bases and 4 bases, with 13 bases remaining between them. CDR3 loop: CASSGGGRGTEAFF. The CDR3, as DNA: TGTGCCAGCAGCGGGGGTGGGAGGGGCACTGAAGCTTTCTTT.